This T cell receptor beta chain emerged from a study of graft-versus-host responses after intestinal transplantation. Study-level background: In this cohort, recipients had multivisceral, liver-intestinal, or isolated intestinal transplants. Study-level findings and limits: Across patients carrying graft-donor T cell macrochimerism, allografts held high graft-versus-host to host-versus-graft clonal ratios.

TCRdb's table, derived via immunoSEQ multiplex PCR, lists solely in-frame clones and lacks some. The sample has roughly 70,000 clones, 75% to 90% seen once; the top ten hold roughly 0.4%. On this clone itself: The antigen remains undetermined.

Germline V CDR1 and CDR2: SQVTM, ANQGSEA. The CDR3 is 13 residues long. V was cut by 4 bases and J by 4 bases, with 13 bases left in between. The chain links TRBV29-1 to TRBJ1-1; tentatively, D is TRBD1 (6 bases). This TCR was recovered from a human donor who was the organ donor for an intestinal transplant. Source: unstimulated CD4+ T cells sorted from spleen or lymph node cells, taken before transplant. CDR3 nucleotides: TGCAGCGTTGGCCAAGGGGGTGGCACTGAAGCTTTCTTT. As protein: CSVGQGGGTEAFF.